These 19 T cell receptor beta chains were all obtained from the same sample, sequenced in a study of shared clonotypes between healthy human individuals. Profiling relied on immunoSEQ multiplex PCR, and the TCRdb table lists in-frame clones only, not all of them. Altogether more than 1.2 million clones are present, less than 99% being singletons, with the ten largest covering roughly 0.35%. The sample was naive CD4+ T cells sorted from blood. Subset noted: CD45RA+ positively selected. Receptor source: a man aged 30 to 39 in good health.

The CDR3 sequence: CSARPAGSGEQFF. CDR3 nucleotide sequence: TGCAGCGCCCGACCCGCAGGGTCGGGTGAGCAGTTCTTC. The chain uses TRBV29-1 and TRBJ2-1; possibly TRBD1 for D (5 bases). CDR1 is SQVTM, CDR2 ANQGSEA, per germline. Trimming pared 7 bases from V and 9 bases from J, leaving 19 bases between. The CDR3 is 13 amino acids.

The chain has TRBV4-1 and TRBJ2-5; D possibly corresponds to TRBD1 (5 bases). The CDR3 extends over 15 amino acids. Trimming shortened V by 6 bases and J by 5 bases, and 19 bases separated the two germline ends. Germline CDR1 is MGHRA and CDR2 is YSYEKL. CDR3 in amino acids: CASSLGHATDETQYF. The CDR3 DNA reads as TGCGCCAGCAGTCTAGGACATGCCACCGATGAGACCCAGTACTTC.

The J gene is TRBJ2-7, the V gene TRBV7-9; weak D call: TRBD1 (6 bases). The CDR3 contains 16 residues. V was shortened by 3 bases and J by 4 bases, with 19 bases between the two germline ends. Germline values: CDR1 SEHNR, CDR2 FQNEAQ (reference sequence). CDR3: CASSFNPGRGIYEQYF. DNA for the CDR3: TGTGCCAGCAGCTTTAATCCAGGCAGGGGCATTTACGAGCAGTACTTC.

The chain has TRBV9 and TRBJ2-7; D is possibly TRBD1 (6 bases). V was shortened by 4 bases and J by 5 bases, with 16 bases between the two germline ends. Per the germline V gene, CDR1 is SGDLS and CDR2 is YYNGEE. The CDR3 totals 14 residues. CDR3 DNA: TGTGCCAGCAGCCCAGGGGTGTGGGTCGACGAGCAGTACTTC. This codes for CASSPGVWVDEQYF. The variable domain in full, completed from reference TRBV9 and TRBJ2-7, reads DSGVTQTPKHLITATGQRVTLRCSPRSGDLSVYWYQQSLDQGLQFLIQYYNGEERAKGNILERFSAQQFPDLHSELNLSSLELGDSALYFCASSPGVWVDEQYFGPGTRLTVT.

The gene calls are TRBV27 and TRBJ2-5; the D gene could be TRBD1 or TRBD2 (5 bases each). The CDR3 has 12 amino acids. Trimming left V 9 bases short and J 5 bases short, with 13 bases between. Germline lookup yields CDR1 MNHEY and CDR2 SMNVEV (reference sequence). The CDR3 bases are TGTGCCAGAACGGGGCGACTCGAGACCCAGTACTTC. Protein sequence: CARTGRLETQYF.

A word on this clone: Other DNA sequences in this sample translate to the same CDR3. This chain uses TRBV28 with TRBJ2-2; unclear D gene. This CDR3 spans 12 amino acids. Germline V gene lookup returns CDR1 MDHEN and CDR2 SYDVKM. Deletions cut 2 bases from V and 6 bases from J, with 4 bases between. The CDR3: CASSLGSGELFF. CDR3 bases: TGTGCCAGCAGTTTAGGCTCCGGGGAGCTGTTTTTT.

The chain is built from TRBV7-6 and TRBJ2-7, with a possible D match to TRBD1 (6 bases). CDR3 length: 15 amino acids. V gave up 1 base and J gave up 3 bases, with 13 bases separating them. The V gene's germline CDR1 is SGHVS and CDR2 FNYEAQ. CDR3: CASSLVTGSIYEQYF. CDR3 in DNA: TGTGCCAGCAGCTTAGTTACAGGGTCAATCTACGAGCAGTACTTC.

V and J are TRBV11-2 and TRBJ2-7, with 11 bases identical to TRBD2. The CDR3 loop spans 15 amino acids. Germline V CDR1 and CDR2: SGHAT, FQNNGV. With 3 bases clipped from V and 4 bases from J, the junction kept 5 bases outside the gene matches. As DNA, the CDR3 is TGTGCCAGCAGCTTTAGCGGGAGGGCCGGGTACGAGCAGTACTTC. Translating it yields CASSFSGRAGYEQYF.

The rearrangement uses TRBV5-1 and TRBJ2-2; TRBD1 aligns across 7 bases. The V gene end was trimmed by 6 bases and the J gene end by 3 bases; junction bases not matched to a gene: 5. Germline CDR1 and CDR2: SGHRS and YFSETQ. There are 14 residues in the CDR3. The DNA for the CDR3 is TGCGCCAGCACTTGGCAGGGGGACACCGGGGAGCTGTTTTTT. Residues: CASTWQGDTGELFF.

This clone showed up just once. J is TRBJ2-7 and V is TRBV5-1; D uncertain. CDR1 SGHRS and CDR2 YFSETQ come from the germline V gene. Trimming removed 0 bases from V and 2 bases from J, with 12 bases in between. CDR3 length: 15 amino acids. CDR3 DNA: TGCGCCAGCAGCTTGGATCCCGGAACCACCTACGAGCAGTACTTC. This encodes CASSLDPGTTYEQYF.

The rearrangement links TRBV7-2 to TRBJ2-7; 7 bases align to TRBD2. The V and J ends lost 3 bases and 0 bases, in that order; junction bases with no gene match: 5. Germline V CDR1 and CDR2: SGHTA, FQGNSA. There are 15 residues in the CDR3. CDR3 residues: CASSFVLAASYEQYF. CDR3 DNA sequence: TGTGCCAGCAGCTTTGTCCTAGCGGCCTCCTACGAGCAGTACTTC.

The chain couples TRBV5-1 to TRBJ2-1; 7 bases match TRBD2. This CDR3 has 15 residues. Trimming removed 0 bases from V and 7 bases from J; junction bases left unmatched: 7. Germline values: CDR1 SGHRS, CDR2 YFSETQ. CDR3 in DNA: TGCGCCAGCAGCTTGGCCGGGACTAACATTAATGAGCAGTTCTTC. Translation: CASSLAGTNINEQFF.

V usage is TRBV9 and J usage is TRBJ2-7, with TRBD1 matching 11 bases. With 0 bases clipped from V and 5 bases from J, the junction kept 4 bases outside the gene matches. Looked up from germline, CDR1 is SGDLS and CDR2 is YYNGEE. CDR3 length equals 15 residues. The CDR3 reads CASSVAPGQGDEQYF. Written as DNA, the CDR3 is TGTGCCAGCAGCGTAGCCCCGGGACAGGGGGACGAGCAGTACTTC.

The CDR3 sequence: CASRPAGGVGTQYF. The CDR3 DNA reads TGTGCCAGCAGACCAGCGGGGGGGGTAGGGACGCAGTATTTT. The V call is TRBV2, the J call TRBJ2-3; 10 bases fit TRBD2. Per germline, CDR1 SNHLY and CDR2 FYNNEI. Trimming removed 6 bases from V and 9 bases from J; junction bases left unmatched: 9. CDR3 size: 14 residues.

This chain uses TRBV5-1 with TRBJ2-1, with D possibly TRBD2 on 5 matching bases. The germline CDR1 and CDR2 sequences are SGHRS and YFSETQ. Trimming took 4 bases from V and 2 from J, leaving 13 bases between them. The CDR3 runs to 15 residues. CDR3 loop: CASSPRGPPYNEQFF. CDR3 bases: TGCGCCAGCAGCCCCCGGGGTCCCCCCTACAATGAGCAGTTCTTC.

The CDR3 loop is CASSIPLGNYGYTF. CDR3 bases: TGTGCCAGTAGTATTCCTCTGGGCAACTATGGCTACACCTTC. This chain connects TRBV19 to TRBJ1-2; D is uncertain. CDR1 is LNHDA and CDR2 is SQIVND in the germline V gene (reference sequence). V shed 3 bases and J shed 2 bases, with 10 bases lying between them. The CDR3 has 14 amino acids.

The rearrangement joins TRBV18 to TRBJ2-2, with 7 bases identical to TRBD1. CDR1 is KGHSH, CDR2 LQKENI, per germline. The length of the CDR3 is 15 residues. The V gene end was trimmed by 4 bases and the J gene end by 3 bases; junction bases not matched to a gene: 5. CDR3 amino acids: CASSLDRADTGELFF. The CDR3 DNA reads TGTGCCAGCTCACTTGACAGGGCCGACACCGGGGAGCTGTTTTTT.

J is TRBJ2-2 and V is TRBV7-3; 7 bases line up with TRBD2. With 0 bases clipped from V and 4 bases from J, the junction kept 8 bases outside the gene matches. In germline, CDR1 is SGHTA, CDR2 FQGTGA. This CDR3 region has 17 residues. CDR3 loop: CASSLTPLASGTGELFF. CDR3 nucleotides: TGTGCCAGCAGCTTAACGCCCCTGGCTAGCGGCACCGGGGAGCTGTTTTTT. The full variable domain, its missing parts supplied by reference TRBV7-3 and TRBJ2-2, is GAGVSQTPSNKVTEKGKYVELRCDPISGHTALYWYRQSLGQGPEFLIYFQGTGAADDSGLPNDRFFAVRPEGSVSTLKIQRTERGDSAVYLCASSLTPLASGTGELFFGEGSRLTVL.

V is TRBV15 and J is TRBJ2-5; D is possibly TRBD1 (6 bases). V was clipped by 1 base and J by 4 bases, with 10 bases between them. The CDR3 extends over 14 amino acids. Looked up from germline, CDR1 is LNHNV and CDR2 is YYDKDF (reference sequence). CDR3 DNA: TGTGCCACCAGCAGAGTAACAGGGACAGAGACCCAGTACTTC. Its translation is CATSRVTGTETQYF.